A single sample is the source of the 3 T cell receptor beta chains below, sequenced in a study of blood T cell repertoires in COVID-19 (dated by TCRdb to 2020 to 2022). Library creation used the immunoSEQ multiplex PCR assay. What TCRdb holds here is the immuneACCESS table cut down to in-frame rearrangements. Part of the clones is not present; checked against another copy, under half of the missing clones reflect an unresolved V gene, and the others are unexplained. The sample yields about 240,000 clones; 80% to 90% were counted once. About 4% of the sample is in the top ten clones. The sequenced sample was peripheral blood. All receptors come from a man in his fifties or sixties with acute or convalescent COVID-19.

The genes are TRBV18 and TRBJ2-7, with 8 bases identical to TRBD1. This CDR3 is 15 amino acids long. Germline trimming cut 4 bases from V and 5 bases from J; bases unmatched to any gene: 10. CDR1 KGHSH and CDR2 LQKENI come from the germline V gene. As DNA, the CDR3 is TGTGCCAGCTCACGGAATGGACAGGGTACTGACGAGCAGTACTTC. This translates into CASSRNGQGTDEQYF.

This clone was seen once. The chain couples TRBV5-8 to TRBJ1-5; 10 bases agree with TRBD1. Germline-derived CDR1 and CDR2 are SGHTS and YDEGEE. The CDR3 covers 17 residues. V lost 4 bases to trimming and J lost 0 bases; unmatched junction nucleotides: 7. Written as DNA, the CDR3 is TGTGCCAGCAGCGCGGGACAGGGGCTATATAGCAATCAGCCCCAGCATTTT. This codes for CASSAGQGLYSNQPQHF. Variable domain in full (rest from reference TRBV5-8 and TRBJ1-5): EAGVTQSPTHLIKTRGQQATLRCSPISGHTSVYWYQQALGLGLQFLLWYDEGEERNRGNFPPRFSGRQFPNYSSELNVNALELEDSALYLCASSAGQGLYSNQPQHFGDGTRLSIL.

This clone came up a few times. The V call is TRBV4-1, the J call TRBJ1-2; TRBD1 is a possible D gene (6 bases). The germline V gene encodes CDR1 MGHRA and CDR2 YSYEKL. The CDR3 spans 15 residues. The V end lost 2 bases, the J end lost 4 bases, and 14 bases lay between the germline ends. For the CDR3, the DNA is TGCGCCAGCAGCCAAACTACAGGGTTGGGCTATGGCTACACCTTC. Its protein is CASSQTTGLGYGYTF.